The 7 T cell receptor beta chains below come from one sample, sequenced in a study of T-cell memory formation after mild COVID-19. TCRdb processed the 5' RACE reads anew with MiXCR; each CDR3 protein has one entry. There are 350,000 to 500,000 distinct CDR3 sequences in the sample; more than 20% occur only once, and 13% lies in the top ten. Sequenced sample: PBMCs or a T cell subset sorted from them (not recorded which). All receptors derive from an adult woman who had mild COVID-19 (a few samples of this study predate the infection). Cell type and time point are not known.

The chain combines TRBV2 with TRBJ2-3; D unresolved. V lost 6 bases and J 6 bases, leaving 10 bases between the germline ends. In germline, CDR1 is SNHLY, CDR2 FYNNEI. The CDR3 covers 12 residues. CDR3 loop: CASRPVGDTQYF. In nucleotides, the CDR3 is TGTGCCAGCAGACCGGTCGGGGATACGCAGTATTTT. The whole variable domain, remainder taken from reference TRBV2 and TRBJ2-3, is EPEVTQTPSHQVTQMGQEVILRCVPISNHLYFYWYRQILGQKVEFLVSFYNNEISEKSEIFDDQFSVERPDGSNFTLKIRSTKLEDSAMYFCASRPVGDTQYFGPGTRLTVL.

This clonotype has just a few counts. The chain couples TRBV7-9 to TRBJ1-1; D unclear. CDR1 is SEHNR and CDR2 is FQNEAQ in the germline V gene (reference sequence). CDR3 length: 14 residues. Trimming shortened V by 5 bases and J by 5 bases, and 15 bases separated the two germline ends. CDR3 DNA: TGTGCCAGCAGCAGCCGGACGGGCCGAACTGAAGCTTTCTTT. Its protein is CASSSRTGRTEAFF.

This clonotype has only a few counts. The V call is TRBV6-6, the J call TRBJ2-7; weak D call: TRBD2 (5 bases). Per the germline V gene, CDR1 is MNHNY and CDR2 is SVGAGI (reference sequence). The CDR3 is 16 residues long. The V end was cut by 2 bases, the J end by 7 bases, with 21 bases between. CDR3 sequence reads: CASSYEDAAQTGEQYF. The CDR3 DNA reads as TGTGCCAGCAGTTACGAAGACGCGGCCCAAACGGGGGAGCAGTACTTC.

In this sample, this clonotype turned up a few times. CDR3 sequence reads: CASSRTRGGNNSPLHF. CDR3 bases: TGTGCCAGCAGCAGGACCAGGGGAGGAAATAATTCACCCCTCCACTTT. The rearrangement joins TRBV7-9 to TRBJ1-6; possible D gene TRBD1, 6 bases. This CDR3 spans 16 amino acids. Germline loops: CDR1 SEHNR, CDR2 FQNEAQ (reference sequence). V lost 5 bases and J lost 5, with 16 bases in between.

The rearrangement uses TRBV6-2 or TRBV6-3 and TRBJ2-1; 7 nucleotides agree with TRBD2. J lost 9 bases, V lost 11 bases, and 13 bases had no gene match. Germline values: CDR1 MNHEY, CDR2 SVGEGT. The length of the CDR3 is 13 residues. Here the CDR3 reads CAVCGASSGEQFF. Written as DNA, the CDR3 is TGTGCCGTCTGCGGGGCTTCTAGCGGTGAGCAGTTCTTC.

A note on this clonotype: A read error is possible here, since a much larger clone lies one base away. This chain connects TRBV2 to TRBJ2-7, with no clear D. The CDR3 contains 10 residues. Deletions cut 7 bases from V and 3 bases from J, with 4 bases between. Germline values: CDR1 SNHLY, CDR2 FYNNEI. The CDR3 DNA follows: TGTGCCAGCATGGACTACGAGCAGTACTTC. Its translation is CASMDYEQYF.

This clonotype was picked up many times. J is TRBJ2-6 and V is TRBV5-1; D is unclear. CDR1 SGHRS and CDR2 YFSETQ come from the germline V gene. V dropped 7 bases and J dropped 4 bases, with 18 bases sitting between them. The length of the CDR3 is 16 residues. CDR3 protein: CASAREIGSGANVLTF. The CDR3 region has the DNA TGCGCCAGCGCCCGCGAAATAGGTTCCGGGGCCAACGTCCTGACTTTC.